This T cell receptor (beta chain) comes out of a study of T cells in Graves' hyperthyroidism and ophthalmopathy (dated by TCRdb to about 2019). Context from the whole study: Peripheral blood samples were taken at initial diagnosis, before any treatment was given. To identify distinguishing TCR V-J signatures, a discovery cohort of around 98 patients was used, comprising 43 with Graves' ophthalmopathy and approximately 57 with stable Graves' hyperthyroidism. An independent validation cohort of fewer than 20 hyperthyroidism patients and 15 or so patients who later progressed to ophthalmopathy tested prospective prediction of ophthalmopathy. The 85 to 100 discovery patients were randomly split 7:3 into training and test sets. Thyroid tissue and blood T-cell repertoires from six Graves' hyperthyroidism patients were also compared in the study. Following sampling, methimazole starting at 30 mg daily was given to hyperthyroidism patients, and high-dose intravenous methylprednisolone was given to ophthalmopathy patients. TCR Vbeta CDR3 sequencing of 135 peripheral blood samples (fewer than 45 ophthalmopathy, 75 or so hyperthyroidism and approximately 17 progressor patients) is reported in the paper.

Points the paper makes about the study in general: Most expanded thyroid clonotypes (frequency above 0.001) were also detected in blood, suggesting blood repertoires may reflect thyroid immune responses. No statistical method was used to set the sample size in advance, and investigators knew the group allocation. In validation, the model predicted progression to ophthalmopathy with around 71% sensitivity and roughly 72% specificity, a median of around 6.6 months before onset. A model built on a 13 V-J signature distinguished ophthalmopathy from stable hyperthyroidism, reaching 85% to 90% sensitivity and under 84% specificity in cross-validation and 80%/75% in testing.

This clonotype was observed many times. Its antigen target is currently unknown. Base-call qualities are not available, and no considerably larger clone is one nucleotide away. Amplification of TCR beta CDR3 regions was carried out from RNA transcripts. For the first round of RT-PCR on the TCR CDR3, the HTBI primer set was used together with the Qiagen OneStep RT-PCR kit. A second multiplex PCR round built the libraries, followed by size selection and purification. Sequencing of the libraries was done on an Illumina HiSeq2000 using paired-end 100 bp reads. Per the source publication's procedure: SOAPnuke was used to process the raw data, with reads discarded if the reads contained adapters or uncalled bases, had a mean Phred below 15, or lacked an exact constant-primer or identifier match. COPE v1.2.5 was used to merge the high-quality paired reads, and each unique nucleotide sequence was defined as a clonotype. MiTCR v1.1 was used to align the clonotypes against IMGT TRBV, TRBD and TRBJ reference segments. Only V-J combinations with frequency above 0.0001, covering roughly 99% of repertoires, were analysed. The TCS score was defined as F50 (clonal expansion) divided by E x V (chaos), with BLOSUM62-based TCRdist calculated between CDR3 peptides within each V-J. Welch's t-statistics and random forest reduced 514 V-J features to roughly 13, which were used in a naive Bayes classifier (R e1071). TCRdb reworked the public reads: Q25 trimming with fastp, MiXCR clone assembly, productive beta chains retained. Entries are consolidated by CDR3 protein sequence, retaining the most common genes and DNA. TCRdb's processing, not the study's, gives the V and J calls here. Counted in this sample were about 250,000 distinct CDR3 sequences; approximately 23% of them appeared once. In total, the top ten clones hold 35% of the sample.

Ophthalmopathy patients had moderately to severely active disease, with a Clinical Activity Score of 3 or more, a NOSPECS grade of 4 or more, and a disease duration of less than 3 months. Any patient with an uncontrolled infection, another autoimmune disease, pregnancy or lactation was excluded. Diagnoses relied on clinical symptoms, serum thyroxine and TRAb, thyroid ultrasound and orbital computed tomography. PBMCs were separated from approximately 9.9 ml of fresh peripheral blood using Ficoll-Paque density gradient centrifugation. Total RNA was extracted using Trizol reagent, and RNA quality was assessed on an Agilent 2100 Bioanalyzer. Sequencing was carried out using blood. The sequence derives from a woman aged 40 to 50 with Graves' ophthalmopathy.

The DNA is TGTGCCAGCAGTTTACATGGGGGCTCCTACGAGCAGTACTTC. Translated, this is CASSLHGGSYEQYF. The chain is encoded by TRBV9 joined to TRBJ2-7, with the D call tentatively TRBD1 or TRBD2, each fitting 5 bases. In the germline V gene, CDR1 corresponds to SGDLS and CDR2 to YYNGEE. Between the V and J ends, shortened by 5 bases and 0 bases respectively, the junction contains 12 bases. The CDR3 runs 14 residues from the cysteine to the phenylalanine. Here the CDR3 DNA is all that survives: 42 bases in frame from base 1.